This T cell receptor (beta chain) was sequenced during a study of T cell repertoires in ileal Crohn's disease. Generated by immunoSEQ multiplex PCR, the TCRdb table keeps only in-frame clones and is missing some. The sample has roughly 3,100 clones; more than 75% are singletons. The sample holds one count of this clone. Trimming removed 1 base at V and 9 bases at J, with 13 bases between. The germline CDR1 and CDR2 sequences are SGHVS and FQNEAQ. This CDR3 comprises 14 residues. The time point here: inflamed ileum from the surgical specimen. This chain joins TRBV7-8 and TRBJ2-1; the D is unclear. The specimen sequenced was ileal tissue. The TCR sequence derives from an adult with Crohn's disease. The CDR3 spells CASSLVKTPGEQFF. The DNA of the CDR3 is TGTGCCAGCAGCTTAGTGAAGACTCCCGGTGAGCAGTTCTTC.